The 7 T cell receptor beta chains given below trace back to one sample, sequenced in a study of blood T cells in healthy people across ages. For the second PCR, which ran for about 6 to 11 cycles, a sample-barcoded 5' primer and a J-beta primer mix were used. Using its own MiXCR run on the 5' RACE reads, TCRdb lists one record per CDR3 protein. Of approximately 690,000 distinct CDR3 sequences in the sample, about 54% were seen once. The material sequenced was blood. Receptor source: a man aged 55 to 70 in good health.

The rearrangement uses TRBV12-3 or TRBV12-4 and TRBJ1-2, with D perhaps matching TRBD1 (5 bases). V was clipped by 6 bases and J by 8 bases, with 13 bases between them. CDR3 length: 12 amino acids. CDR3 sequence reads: CASSGTARGYTF. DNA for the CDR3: TGTGCCAGCAGCGGGACGGCCAGGGGCTACACCTTC.

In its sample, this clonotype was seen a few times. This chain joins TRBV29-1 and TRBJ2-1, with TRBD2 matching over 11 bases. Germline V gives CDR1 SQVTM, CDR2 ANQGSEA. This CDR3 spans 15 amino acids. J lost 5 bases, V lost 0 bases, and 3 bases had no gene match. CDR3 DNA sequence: TGCAGCGTTGAAGAAAATAGCGGGGGGGACAATGAGCAGTTCTTC. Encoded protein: CSVEENSGGDNEQFF.

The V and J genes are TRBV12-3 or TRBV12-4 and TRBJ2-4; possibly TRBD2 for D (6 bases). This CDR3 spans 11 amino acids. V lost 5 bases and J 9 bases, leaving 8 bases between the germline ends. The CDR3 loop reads CASSGGAIQYF. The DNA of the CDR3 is TGTGCCAGCAGTGGCGGGGCCATTCAGTACTTC.

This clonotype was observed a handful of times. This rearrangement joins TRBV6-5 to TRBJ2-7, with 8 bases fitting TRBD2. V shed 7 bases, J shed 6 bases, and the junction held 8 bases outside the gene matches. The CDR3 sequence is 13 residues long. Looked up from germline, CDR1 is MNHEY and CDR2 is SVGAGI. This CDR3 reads CASIGRGGSEQYF. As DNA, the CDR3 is TGTGCCAGCATTGGTCGGGGGGGCTCCGAGCAGTACTTC.

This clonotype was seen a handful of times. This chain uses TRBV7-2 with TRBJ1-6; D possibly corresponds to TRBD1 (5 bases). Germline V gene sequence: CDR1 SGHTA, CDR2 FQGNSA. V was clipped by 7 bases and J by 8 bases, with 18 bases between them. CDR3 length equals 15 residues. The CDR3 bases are TGTGCCAGCACCGATCGACAGAGTGGCTATTCACCCCTCCACTTT. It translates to CASTDRQSGYSPLHF.

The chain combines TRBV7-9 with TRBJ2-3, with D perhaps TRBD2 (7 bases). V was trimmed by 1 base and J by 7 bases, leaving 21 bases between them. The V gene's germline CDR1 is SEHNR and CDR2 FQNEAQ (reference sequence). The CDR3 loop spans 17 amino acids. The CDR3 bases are TGTGCCAGCAGCTTAGAGTGGGGGCGGGGGCCTCAAAATACGCAGTATTTT. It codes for CASSLEWGRGPQNTQYF.

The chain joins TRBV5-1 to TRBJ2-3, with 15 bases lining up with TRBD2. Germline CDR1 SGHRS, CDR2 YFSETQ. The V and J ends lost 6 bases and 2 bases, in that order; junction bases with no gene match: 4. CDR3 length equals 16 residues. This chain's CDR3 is CASMGLAGGNTDTQYF. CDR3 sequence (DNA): TGCGCCAGCATGGGACTAGCGGGGGGCAACACAGATACGCAGTATTTT.